This T cell receptor beta chain was captured by sequencing in a study of shared clonotypes between healthy human individuals. Study-wide context: The composition of the donors was a couple of women and three men aged 18 to 49.

The germline gives CDR1 SNHLY, CDR2 FYNNEI. This CDR3 spans 13 amino acids. V dropped 4 bases and J dropped 1 base, with 7 bases sitting between them. Selected positively for CCR7 and CD45RO-negative, naive CD8 cells excluded terminally differentiated effector memory CD45RA+ cells. A note on this clone: Its cognate antigen is unknown.

Whole-study findings and limits: Rarefaction demonstrated incomplete sorted-subset sequencing despite large depth.

Some clones are missing from TCRdb's copy, which holds only in-frame ones; the method was immunoSEQ multiplex PCR. Of approximately 1.9 million clones listed, around 93% are singletons. This TCR came from a man aged 18 to 29 in good health. Some clones in this sample may be carry-over from other donors' samples. V usage is TRBV2 and J usage is TRBJ1-1; D remains unclear. Sequencing was performed on naive CD8+ T cells from PBMCs. CDR3 amino acids: CASSGEKNTEAFF. The CDR3 DNA reads as TGTGCCAGCAGTGGAGAAAAGAACACTGAAGCTTTCTTT.